What follows are 8 T cell receptor beta chains derived from one specimen sequenced in a study of naive and memory T cell subsets. The beta constant-region primer was an equimolar mix of two oligonucleotides covering TRBC1 and TRBC2. Nested alpha and beta constant-region primers with the SP2 primer drove four PCR rounds on ligated cDNA. TCRdb used MiXCR to reprocess the UMI-ligation and nested PCR reads, holding one entry per CDR3 protein. This table has 9,500 to 10,000 distinct CDR3 sequences, around 5.6% appearing once. Sequences were obtained from CD4+ TEMRA cells from blood. Noted subset: effector memory re-expressing CD45RA, CD45RA+ CD27-. Receptor source: a human donor in good health.

This clonotype was observed at least ten times. This chain connects TRBV10-3 to TRBJ2-1; D remains ambiguous. In germline, CDR1 is ENHRY, CDR2 SYGVKD. Trimming shortened V by 8 bases and J by 13 bases, and 15 bases separated the two germline ends. CDR3 length: 11 amino acids. The CDR3 nucleotides read TGTGCCATCGGAGCCCTGGAAAAACAGTTCTTC. As protein: CAIGALEKQFF.

This clonotype was found many times. This rearrangement joins TRBV2 to TRBJ1-4, with 7 bases lining up with TRBD1. The CDR3 is 16 residues long. V shed 4 bases, J shed 0 bases, and the junction held 5 bases outside the gene matches. Germline assignment: CDR1 SNHLY and CDR2 FYNNEI. The CDR3 DNA sequence: TGTGCCAGCAGTGTACAGGGGCCTGCAACTAATGAAAAACTGTTTTTT. Its translation: CASSVQGPATNEKLFF.

A few counts support this clonotype. The J gene is TRBJ1-6, the V gene TRBV12-3 or TRBV12-4; TRBD1 agrees at 7 bases. CDR3 size: 15 residues. The V gene end was trimmed by 5 bases and the J gene end by 6 bases; junction bases not matched to a gene: 7. This CDR3 reads CASSQLTGLNSPLHF. In nucleotides, the CDR3 is TGTGCCAGCAGTCAATTGACAGGGCTTAATTCACCCCTCCACTTT.

Comment on this clonotype: Possible read error: a much larger clone is one base away. The chain uses TRBV6-2 or TRBV6-3 and TRBJ2-2; D is possibly TRBD2 (5 bases). Trimming stripped 2 bases from V and 4 bases from J, with 8 bases between. The CDR3 loop spans 14 amino acids. The germline V gene encodes CDR1 MNHEY and CDR2 SVGEGT. This CDR3 is CASSYEGCTGELFF. CDR3 nucleotides: TGTGCCAGCAGTTACGAGGGTTGCACCGGGGAGCTGTTTTTT.

In its sample, this clonotype was seen many times. The chain has TRBV13 and TRBJ1-6; D not certain. This CDR3 has 13 amino acids. The V gene's germline CDR1 is PRHDT and CDR2 FYEKMQ (reference sequence). Trimming pared 5 bases from V and 10 bases from J, leaving 12 bases between. The DNA for the CDR3 is TGTGCCAGCAGCCCTAGACGTGGGTCACCCCTCCACTTT. Translating gives CASSPRRGSPLHF. The full variable domain, completed using reference TRBV13 and TRBJ1-6, is AAGVIQSPRHLIKEKRETATLKCYPIPRHDTVYWYQQGPGQDPQFLISFYEKMQSDKGSIPDRFSAQQFSDYHSELNMSSLELGDSALYFCASSPRRGSPLHFGNGTRLTVT.

This clonotype showed up just a few times. This chain links TRBV5-5 with TRBJ2-1; 8 bases are a match to TRBD2. Germline loops: CDR1 SGHKS, CDR2 YYEKEE (reference sequence). Germline trimming cut 4 bases from V and 6 bases from J; bases unmatched to any gene: 9. CDR3 length: 15 residues. CDR3 sequence reads: CASSKGLGAGNEQFF. CDR3 bases: TGTGCCAGCAGCAAGGGACTAGGGGCCGGCAATGAGCAGTTCTTC.

This clonotype was detected many times. DNA of the CDR3: TGTGCCAGCAGGCAAAGTATCTCCTCCTACAATGAGCAGTTCTTC. Protein sequence: CASRQSISSYNEQFF. The rearrangement links TRBV6-9 to TRBJ2-1; D is ambiguous. This CDR3 has 15 amino acids. CDR1 is MNHGY, CDR2 SVAAGI, per germline. The V end lost 6 bases, the J end lost 0 bases, and 12 bases lay between the germline ends.

This clonotype was counted a few times. The J gene is TRBJ1-1, the V gene TRBV7-9; 7 bases fit TRBD1. With V trimmed by 3 bases and J by 4 bases, 2 bases remained unmatched. This CDR3 comprises 13 residues. The germline V gene encodes CDR1 SEHNR and CDR2 FQNEAQ (reference sequence). The CDR3 protein is CASSFEGATEAFF. The CDR3 DNA follows: TGTGCCAGCAGCTTCGAGGGGGCCACTGAAGCTTTCTTT.